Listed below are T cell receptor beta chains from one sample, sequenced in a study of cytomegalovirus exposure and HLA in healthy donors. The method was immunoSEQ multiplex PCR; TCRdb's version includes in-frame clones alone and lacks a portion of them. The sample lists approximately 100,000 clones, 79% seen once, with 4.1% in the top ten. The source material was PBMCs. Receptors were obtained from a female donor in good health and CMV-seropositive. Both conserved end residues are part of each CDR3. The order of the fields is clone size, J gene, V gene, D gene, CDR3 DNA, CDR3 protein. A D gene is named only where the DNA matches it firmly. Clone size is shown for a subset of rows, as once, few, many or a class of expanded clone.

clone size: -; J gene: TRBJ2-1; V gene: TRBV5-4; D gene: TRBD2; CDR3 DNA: TGTGCCAGCAGGAATAGCGGGGGGCCGGGGGCAGATGAGCAGTTCTTC; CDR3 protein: CASRNSGGPGADEQFF
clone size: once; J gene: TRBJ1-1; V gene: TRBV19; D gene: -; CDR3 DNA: TGTGCCAGTCTCAGCCCCCCTCCGGGGTGGGATAACACTGAAGCTTTCTTT; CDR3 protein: CASLSPPPGWDNTEAFF
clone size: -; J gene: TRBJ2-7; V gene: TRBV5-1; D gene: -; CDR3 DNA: TGCGCCAGCAGCCCCGCAGGGGCGTTCTACGAGCAGTACTTC; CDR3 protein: CASSPAGAFYEQYF
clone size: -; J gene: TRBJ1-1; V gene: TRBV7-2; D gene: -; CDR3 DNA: TGTGCCAGCAGCTTAGGGACTTACACTGAAGCTTTCTTT; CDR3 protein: CASSLGTYTEAFF
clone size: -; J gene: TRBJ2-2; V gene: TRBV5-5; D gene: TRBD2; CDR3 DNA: TGTGCCAGCAGCTTGGCTCGACTAGCGGGGCGAACCGGGGAGCTGTTTTTT; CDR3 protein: CASSLARLAGRTGELFF
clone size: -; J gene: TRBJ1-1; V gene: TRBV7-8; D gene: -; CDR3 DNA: TGTGCCAGCAGCCAACGTAGCGGCACTGAAGCTTTCTTT; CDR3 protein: CASSQRSGTEAFF
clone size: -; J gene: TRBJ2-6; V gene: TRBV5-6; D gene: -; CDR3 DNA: TGTGCCAGCAGCCCGGGTCGCTCTGGGGCCAACGTCCTGACTTTC; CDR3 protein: CASSPGRSGANVLTF
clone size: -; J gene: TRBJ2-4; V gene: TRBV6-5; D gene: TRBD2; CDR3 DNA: TGTGCCAGCAGTTACCGGCTAGCGGGATTTAACAGTCAGTACTTC; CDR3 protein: CASSYRLAGFNSQYF
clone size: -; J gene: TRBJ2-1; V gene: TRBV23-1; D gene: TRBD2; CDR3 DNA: TGCGCCAGCAGTCATCCCCCGACTAGCGGGGATGGGGATGAGCAGTTCTTC; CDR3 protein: CASSHPPTSGDGDEQFF
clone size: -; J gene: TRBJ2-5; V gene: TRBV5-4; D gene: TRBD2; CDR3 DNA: TGTGCTTGGGGGGGGGTAGAGACCCAGTACTTC; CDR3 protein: CAWGGVETQYF
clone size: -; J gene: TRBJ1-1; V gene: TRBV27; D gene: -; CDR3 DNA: TGTGCCAGCAGTCCGAACGCGAGGGGGTGGGAGAACACTGAAGCTTTCTTT; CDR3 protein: CASSPNARGWENTEAFF
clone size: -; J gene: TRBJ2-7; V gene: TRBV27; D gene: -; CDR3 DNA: TGTGCCAGCAGTCCAAGACAGCCCGTCACCTACGAGCAGTACTTC; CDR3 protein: CASSPRQPVTYEQYF
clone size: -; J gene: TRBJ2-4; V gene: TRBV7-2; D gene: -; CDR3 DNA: TGTGCCAGCAGCCTCCCTCGGGGGGCCAAAAACAGTCAGTACTTC; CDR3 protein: CASSLPRGAKNSQYF
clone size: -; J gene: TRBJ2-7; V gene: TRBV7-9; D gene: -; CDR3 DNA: TGTTCCAGCAGCCCTGGACACTATTCCTACGAGCAGTACTTC; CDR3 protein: CSSSPGHYSYEQYF
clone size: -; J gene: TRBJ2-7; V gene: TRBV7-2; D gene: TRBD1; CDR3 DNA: TGTGCCAGCAGCTCCCCCGAGAAAGGACAGGGCTACTACGAGCAGTACTTC; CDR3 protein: CASSSPEKGQGYYEQYF
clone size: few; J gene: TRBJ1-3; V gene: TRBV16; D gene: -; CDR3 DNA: TGTGCCAGCAGCCCTAATATAAACGTGGGCGGGATGAGCTCTGGAAACACCATATATTTT; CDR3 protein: CASSPNINVGGMSSGNTIYF
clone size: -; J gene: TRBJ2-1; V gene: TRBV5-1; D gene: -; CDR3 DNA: TGCGCCAGCAGCTCCCCTAGCCCCTACAATGAGCAGTTCTTC; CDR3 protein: CASSSPSPYNEQFF
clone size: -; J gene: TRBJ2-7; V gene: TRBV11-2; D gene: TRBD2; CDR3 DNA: TGTGCCAGCAGCTTAGTTAAGGGACTAGCCTACGAGCAGTACTTC; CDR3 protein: CASSLVKGLAYEQYF
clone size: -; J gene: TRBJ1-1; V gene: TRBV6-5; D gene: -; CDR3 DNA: TGTGCCAGCAGTTACTCGACAGGCGTTATCCCTGAAGCTTTCTTT; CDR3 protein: CASSYSTGVIPEAFF
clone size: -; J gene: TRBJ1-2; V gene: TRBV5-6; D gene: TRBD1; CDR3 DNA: TGTGCCAGCAGCTTGGCTGGGGGACAGGACGGTTATGGCTACACCTTC; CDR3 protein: CASSLAGGQDGYGYTF
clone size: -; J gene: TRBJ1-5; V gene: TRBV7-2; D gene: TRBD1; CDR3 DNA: TGTGCCAGCAGCCCCGGCGGGACAGCCAATCAGCCCCAGCATTTT; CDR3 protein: CASSPGGTANQPQHF
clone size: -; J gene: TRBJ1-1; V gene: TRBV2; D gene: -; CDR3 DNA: TGTGCCAGCAGGGGTCATAGCCCGAACACTGAAGCTTTCTTT; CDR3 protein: CASRGHSPNTEAFF
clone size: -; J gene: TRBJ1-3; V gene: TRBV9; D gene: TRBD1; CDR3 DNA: TGTGCCAGCAGCGTAGGAGGACAGGGAGCTGGAAACACCATATATTTT; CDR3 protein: CASSVGGQGAGNTIYF
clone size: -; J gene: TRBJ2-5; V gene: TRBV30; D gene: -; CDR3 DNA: TGTGCCTGGACCCGGGCTGGCAGGGGCCAAGAGACCCAGTACTTC; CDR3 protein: CAWTRAGRGQETQYF
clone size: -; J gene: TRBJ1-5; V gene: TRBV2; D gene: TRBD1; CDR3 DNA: TGTGCCAGCAGTGAAGTCCAGGGGGAATATCAGCCCCAGCATTTT; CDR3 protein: CASSEVQGEYQPQHF
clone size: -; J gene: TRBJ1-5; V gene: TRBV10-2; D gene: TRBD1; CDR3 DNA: TGCGCCACCGGGACAGGCAATCAGCCCCAGCATTTT; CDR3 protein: CATGTGNQPQHF
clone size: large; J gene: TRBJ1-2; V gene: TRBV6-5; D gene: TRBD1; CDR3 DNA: TGTGCCAGCAGTTACCAGGGGGCGCTTGGCTACACCTTC; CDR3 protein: CASSYQGALGYTF
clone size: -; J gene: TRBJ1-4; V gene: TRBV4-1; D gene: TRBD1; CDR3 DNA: TGCGCCAGCAGCCAAGGACAGGGAGTCAATGAAAAACTGTTTTTT; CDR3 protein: CASSQGQGVNEKLFF
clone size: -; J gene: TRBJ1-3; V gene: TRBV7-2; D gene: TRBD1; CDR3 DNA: TGTGCCAGCAGCTTAGCCACAGGGGTGGGTGGAAACACCATATATTTT; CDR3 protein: CASSLATGVGGNTIYF
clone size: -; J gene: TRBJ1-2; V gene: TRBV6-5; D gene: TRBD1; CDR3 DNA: TGTGCCAGCAATCCGGGACAGGGGGCCTATGGCTACACCTTC; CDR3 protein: CASNPGQGAYGYTF
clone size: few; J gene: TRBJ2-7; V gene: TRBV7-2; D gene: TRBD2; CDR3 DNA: TGTGCCAGCAGCTTAGAAGGGTCTAGCGGGGCCTACGAGCAGTACTTC; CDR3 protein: CASSLEGSSGAYEQYF
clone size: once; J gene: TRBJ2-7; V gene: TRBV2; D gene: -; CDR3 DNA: TGTGCCAGCAGCTTGGAGGGAGGAGCCCACGAGCAGTACTTC; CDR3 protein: CASSLEGGAHEQYF
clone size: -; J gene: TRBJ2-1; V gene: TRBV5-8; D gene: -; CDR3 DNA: TGTGCCAGCAGCCTAAGGGGAACTTTACGGTTGGACAATGAGCAGTTCTTC; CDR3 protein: CASSLRGTLRLDNEQFF
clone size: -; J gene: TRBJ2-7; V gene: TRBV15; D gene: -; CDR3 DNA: TGTGCCACCAATCTCAGGAGTACGGGGCGACAGGCAAGTTGGGAGCAGTACTTC; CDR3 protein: CATNLRSTGRQASWEQYF
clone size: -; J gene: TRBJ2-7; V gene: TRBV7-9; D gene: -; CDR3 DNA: TGTTCCAGCAGCTCTTTACGGGAGTACGAGCAGTACTTC; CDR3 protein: CSSSSLREYEQYF
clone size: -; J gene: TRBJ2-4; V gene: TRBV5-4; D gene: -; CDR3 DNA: TGTGCCAGCAGCTTGGGACAGCAAAACATTCAGTACTTC; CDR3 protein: CASSLGQQNIQYF
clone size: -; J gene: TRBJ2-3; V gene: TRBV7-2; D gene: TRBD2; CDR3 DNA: TGTGCCAGCAGCTTTTGGCGGGGGGGCGTAACAGATACGCAGTATTTT; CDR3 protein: CASSFWRGGVTDTQYF
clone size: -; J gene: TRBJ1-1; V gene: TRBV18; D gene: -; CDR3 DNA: TGTGCCAGCTCACCCAAGAACACTGAAGCTTTCTTT; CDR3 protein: CASSPKNTEAFF
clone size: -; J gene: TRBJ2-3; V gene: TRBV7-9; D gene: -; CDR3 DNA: TGTGCCATCTCGCCCGGGGAAACTACGCAGTATTTT; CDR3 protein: CAISPGETTQYF
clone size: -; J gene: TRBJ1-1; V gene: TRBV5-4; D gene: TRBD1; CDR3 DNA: TGTGCCAGCAGCTTGGCTCCCCAGGGGGTGAACACTGAAGCTTTCTTT; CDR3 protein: CASSLAPQGVNTEAFF
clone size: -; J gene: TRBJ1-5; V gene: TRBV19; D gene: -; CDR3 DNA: TGTGCCAGTAGTATATCCGGCGGGAATCAGCCCCAGCATTTT; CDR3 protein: CASSISGGNQPQHF
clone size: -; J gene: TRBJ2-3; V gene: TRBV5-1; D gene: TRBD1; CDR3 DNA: TGCGCCAGCAGCTTTGGACAGGGCGCAGATACGCAGTATTTT; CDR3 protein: CASSFGQGADTQYF
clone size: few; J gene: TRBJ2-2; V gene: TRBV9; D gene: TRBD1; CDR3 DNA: TGTGCCAGCAGCGTAGCCCCAGGGGGACAGAGCACCGGGGAGCTGTTTTTT; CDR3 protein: CASSVAPGGQSTGELFF
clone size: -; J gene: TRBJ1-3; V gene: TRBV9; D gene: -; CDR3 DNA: TGTGCCAGCAGCCCTCCTGGGGAGAGAGGAAACACCATATATTTT; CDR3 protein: CASSPPGERGNTIYF
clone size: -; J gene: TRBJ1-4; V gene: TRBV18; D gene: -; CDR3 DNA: TGCGCCAGCTCACCACAAGCTGGGGGCGACGAAAAACTGTTTTTT; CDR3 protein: CASSPQAGGDEKLFF
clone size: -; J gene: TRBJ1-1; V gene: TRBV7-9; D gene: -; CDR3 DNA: TGTGCCAGCAGCTTAGGCCCGGGGGGGAACACTGAAGCTTTCTTT; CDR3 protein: CASSLGPGGNTEAFF
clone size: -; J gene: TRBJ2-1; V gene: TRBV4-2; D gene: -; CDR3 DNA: TGTGCCAGCAGCCAAGATGGCGGGTGGAATGAGCAGTTCTTC; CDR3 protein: CASSQDGGWNEQFF
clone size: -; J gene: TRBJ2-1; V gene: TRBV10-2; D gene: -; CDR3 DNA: TGCGCCAGCAGGGGGGCCTCCTACAATGAGCAGTTCTTC; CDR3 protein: CASRGASYNEQFF
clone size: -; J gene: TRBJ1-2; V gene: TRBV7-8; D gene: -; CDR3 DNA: TGTGCCAGCAGCCCCGCCACTTATGGCTACACCTTC; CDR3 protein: CASSPATYGYTF
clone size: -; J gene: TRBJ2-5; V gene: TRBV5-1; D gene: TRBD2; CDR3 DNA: TGCGCCAGCAGCTTGGGAGGTCTAGCGGGAAAAGAGACCCAGTACTTC; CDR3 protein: CASSLGGLAGKETQYF
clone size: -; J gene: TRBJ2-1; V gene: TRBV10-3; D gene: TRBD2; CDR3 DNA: TGTGCCATCGGGGGACTAGCGGGAGGGAAGGAGCAGTTCTTC; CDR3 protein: CAIGGLAGGKEQFF
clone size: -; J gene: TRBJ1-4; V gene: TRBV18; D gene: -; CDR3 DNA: TGTGCCAGCTCACCCCGCGGGAGGGGGAATGAAAAACTGTTTTTT; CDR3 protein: CASSPRGRGNEKLFF
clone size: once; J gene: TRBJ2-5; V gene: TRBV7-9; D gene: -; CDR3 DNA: TGTGCCAGCAGCCCTACAGGGAGACAGTACTTC; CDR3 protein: CASSPTGRQYF
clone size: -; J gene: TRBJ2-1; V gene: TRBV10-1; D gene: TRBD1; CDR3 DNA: TGCGCCAGCAGCCGGGGACAGCCAAAGGGGGAGCAGTTCTTC; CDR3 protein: CASSRGQPKGEQFF
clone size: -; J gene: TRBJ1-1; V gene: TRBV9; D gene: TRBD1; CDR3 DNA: TGTGCCAGCAGCCCAGGGGACAGGAACACTGAAGCTTTCTTT; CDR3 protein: CASSPGDRNTEAFF
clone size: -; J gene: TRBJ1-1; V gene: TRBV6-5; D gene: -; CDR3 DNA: TGTGCCAGCAGGCTGGACAGCATGAACACTGAAGCTTTCTTT; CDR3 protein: CASRLDSMNTEAFF
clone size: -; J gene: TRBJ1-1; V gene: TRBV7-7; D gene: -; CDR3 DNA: TGTGCCAGCAGCCTTCAGGATAACACTGAAGCTTTCTTT; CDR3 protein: CASSLQDNTEAFF
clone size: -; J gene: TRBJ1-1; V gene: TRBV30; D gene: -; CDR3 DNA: TGTGCCTGGAGCGAGGGCACCGGAGCTTTCTTT; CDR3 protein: CAWSEGTGAFF
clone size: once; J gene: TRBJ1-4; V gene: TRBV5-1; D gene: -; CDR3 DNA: TGCGCCAGCAGCCCTCACGGGACTCCCTCCACTAATGAAAAACTGTTTTTT; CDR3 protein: CASSPHGTPSTNEKLFF
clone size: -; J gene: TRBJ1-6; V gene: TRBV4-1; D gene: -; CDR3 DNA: TGCGCCAGCAGCCAAGGGGCCAGATTTTCACCCCTCCACTTT; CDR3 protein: CASSQGARFSPLHF